Below, 18 T cell receptor beta chains from the same sample are listed, as sequenced in a study of control samples from healthy donors and cancer patients. The repertoire was sequenced with immunoSEQ multiplex PCR; TCRdb's copy has only in-frame clones and lacks some. The sample comprises about 130,000 clones, around 94% of which are singletons, and 11% to 15% rests with the top ten. Sequenced: PBMCs. Receptor source: a man aged 60 to 75 with colorectal cancer.

V gene TRBV27 combines with J gene TRBJ2-7; the D gene is possibly TRBD1 (6 bases). CDR1 MNHEY and CDR2 SMNVEV come from the germline V gene (reference sequence). V lost 4 bases and J lost 2, with 15 bases in between. CDR3 size: 15 residues. The CDR3 spells CASSSRGTEAYEQYF. The CDR3 DNA follows: TGTGCCAGCAGTTCAAGGGGGACGGAAGCCTACGAGCAGTACTTC.

V and J are TRBV6-5 and TRBJ2-3; D is uncertain. There are 14 residues in the CDR3. V lost 0 bases, J lost 0 bases, and 4 bases lay in between. Germline CDR1 MNHEY, CDR2 SVGAGI. The CDR3 DNA follows: TGTGCCAGCAGTTACTCGGCTAGCACAGATACGCAGTATTTT. Translation gives CASSYSASTDTQYF.

This sequence joins TRBV3-1 (or the pseudogene TRBV3-2) and TRBJ1-2; TRBD1 might be the D (5 bases). CDR1 and CDR2 (germline): LGHDT, YNNKEL (reference sequence). V lost 1 base to trimming and J lost 2 bases, with 8 bases between them. The CDR3 is 14 residues long. CDR3 sequence: CASSQGQINYGYTF. In nucleotides, the CDR3 is TGTGCCAGCAGCCAAGGACAGATAAACTATGGCTACACCTTC.

The chain combines TRBV18 with TRBJ2-5, with D perhaps matching TRBD2 (6 bases). V was shortened by 1 base and J by 2 bases, with 11 bases between the two germline ends. The CDR3 has 15 amino acids. Germline V gene data show CDR1 as KGHSH and CDR2 as LQKENI. In DNA, the CDR3 is TGTGCCAGCTCACCACGTCCGCGGGGACAAGAGACCCAGTACTTC. Translation: CASSPRPRGQETQYF.

This chain uses TRBV5-8 with TRBJ1-6; unclear D gene. The CDR3 loop spans 15 amino acids. V lost 6 bases and J 7 bases, leaving 17 bases between the germline ends. Germline V gene data show CDR1 as SGHTS and CDR2 as YDEGEE. The CDR3: CASTPGRTGNSPLHF. The CDR3 bases are TGTGCCAGCACCCCAGGCAGGACGGGAAATTCACCCCTCCACTTT.

This chain joins TRBV5-1 and TRBJ2-3; no clear D gene. This CDR3 region has 15 residues. V was cut by 4 bases and J by 3 bases, with 15 bases left in between. CDR1 SGHRS and CDR2 YFSETQ come from the germline V gene. CDR3 sequence: CASSREVLGTDTQYF. CDR3 nucleotide sequence: TGCGCCAGCAGCAGAGAAGTTTTGGGAACAGATACGCAGTATTTT.

The chain has TRBV12-3 or TRBV12-4 and TRBJ1-2; no definite D call. The CDR3 contains 12 residues. V lost 6 bases to trimming and J lost 10 bases, with 15 bases between them. The CDR3 is CASSLGSFDYTF. The CDR3 nucleotides are TGTGCCAGCAGCCTAGGATCGTTTGACTACACCTTC.

This chain uses TRBV19 with TRBJ1-1, with D uncertain. The CDR3 is made up of 15 amino acids. CDR1 and CDR2 from the germline V gene are LNHDA and SQIVND (reference sequence). V was trimmed by 5 bases and J by 3 bases, leaving 16 bases between them. This CDR3 is CASSAESEPYTEAFF. In DNA, the CDR3 is TGTGCCAGTAGTGCGGAGAGCGAGCCTTACACTGAAGCTTTCTTT.

The rearrangement joins TRBV5-4 to TRBJ2-3; D is undetermined. The CDR3 spans 12 residues. The germline CDR1 and CDR2 sequences are SGHNT and YYREEE (reference sequence). Trimming removed 0 bases from V and 13 bases from J, with 12 bases in between. CDR3 region: CASSLAGPPKYF. The CDR3 bases are TGTGCCAGCAGCTTGGCCGGTCCCCCTAAGTATTTT.

CDR3 in DNA: TGTGCCAGCAAGGGCCTTTATACTAGCACAGATACGCAGTATTTT. Protein: CASKGLYTSTDTQYF. This rearrangement joins TRBV7-9 to TRBJ2-3; D not certain. The CDR3 runs 15 residues. V was pared by 7 bases and J by 0 bases, with 14 bases between. Germline V lookup: CDR1 SEHNR, CDR2 FQNEAQ (reference sequence).

This chain connects TRBV5-1 to TRBJ2-5; no reliable D call. Germline-derived CDR1 and CDR2 are SGHRS and YFSETQ. V was cut by 0 bases and J by 2 bases, with 11 bases left in between. CDR3 length: 15 residues. CDR3 DNA sequence: TGCGCCAGCAGCTTGGGTGTGACCCTACAAGAGACCCAGTACTTC. Encoded protein: CASSLGVTLQETQYF.

The V and J genes are TRBV25-1 and TRBJ2-7; 8 bases line up with TRBD1. The germline gives CDR1 MGHDK, CDR2 SYGVNS. The CDR3 is 14 amino acids. V lost 4 bases to trimming and J lost 1 base; unmatched junction nucleotides: 3. Here the CDR3 reads CASSGTGISYEQYF. CDR3 bases: TGTGCCAGCAGTGGGACAGGGATATCCTACGAGCAGTACTTC.

The chain carries TRBV5-4 and TRBJ2-1, with D uncertain. The CDR3 is 13 residues long. Deletions cut 5 bases from V and 8 bases from J, with 14 bases between. CDR1 and CDR2 from the germline V gene are SGHNT and YYREEE (reference sequence). CDR3 protein: CASRSQGLHEQFF. The CDR3 DNA sequence: TGTGCCAGCAGATCCCAAGGCTTACATGAGCAGTTCTTC.

The CDR3 is CAIGTSGRTDTQYF. The CDR3, as DNA: TGTGCCATCGGGACTAGCGGACGCACAGATACGCAGTATTTT. The V and J genes are TRBV10-3 and TRBJ2-3; 11 bases fit TRBD2. Trimming at V came to 8 bases and at J to 1 base, leaving 2 bases not matched to a gene. This CDR3 has 14 residues. Germline values: CDR1 ENHRY, CDR2 SYGVKD.

The rearrangement links TRBV5-1 to TRBJ1-4; the match to TRBD1 covers 7 bases. CDR1 SGHRS and CDR2 YFSETQ come from the germline V gene. V lost 5 bases to trimming and J lost 3 bases; unmatched junction nucleotides: 4. The CDR3 loop spans 14 amino acids. CDR3 nucleotide sequence: TGCGCCAGCAGGGAGACAGGGTCTAATGAAAAACTGTTTTTT. It translates to CASRETGSNEKLFF.

This chain connects TRBV29-1 to TRBJ2-3; D not resolved. From germline, CDR1 is SQVTM and CDR2 ANQGSEA. Deletions cut 4 bases from V and 6 bases from J, with 8 bases between. The CDR3 totals 11 residues. The CDR3 sequence: CSVVRVDTQYF. The DNA for the CDR3 is TGCAGCGTTGTTCGCGTGGATACGCAGTATTTT.

The CDR3 DNA is TGTGCCAGCAGCCAAGATGACCAACGGAGCGGGGAGCTGTTTTTT. This encodes CASSQDDQRSGELFF. The chain recombines TRBV3-1 (or the pseudogene TRBV3-2) with TRBJ2-2, with unresolved D. Trimming pared 0 bases from V and 7 bases from J, leaving 12 bases between. This CDR3 contains 15 residues. CDR1 and CDR2 from the germline V gene are LGHDT and YNNKEL (reference sequence).

The V and J genes are TRBV3-1 (or the pseudogene TRBV3-2) and TRBJ1-2; the D gene is possibly TRBD1 (6 bases). The V end lost 5 bases, the J end lost 3 bases, and 13 bases lay between the germline ends. Germline-derived CDR1 and CDR2 are LGHDT and YNNKEL (reference sequence). The CDR3 has 14 amino acids. The CDR3 sequence is CASSEKGGDYGYTF. The CDR3 coding sequence is TGTGCCAGCAGCGAGAAAGGGGGGGACTATGGCTACACCTTC.